The sequence of this T cell receptor (beta chain) was determined in a study of blood T cell repertoires in COVID-19. In the study overall: Sites in the United States, Italy and Spain provided acute and convalescent COVID-19 samples.

V was shortened by 4 bases and J by 1 base, with 10 bases between the two germline ends. Germline V gene lookup returns CDR1 SEHNR and CDR2 FQNEAQ (reference sequence). CDR3 size: 14 residues. The protocol was immunoSEQ multiplex PCR, while the TCRdb copy is restricted to in-frame clones and leaves out a portion. The sample lists about 170,000 clones; around four fifths were seen once. This TCR was sampled from a woman older than 75 with acute or convalescent COVID-19. The chain uses TRBV7-9 and TRBJ1-1; possibly TRBD1 for D (6 bases). The sequencing sample was made of peripheral blood. The CDR3 nucleotides read TGTGCCAGCAGCTCAGAACAGGGGAACACTGAAGCTTTCTTT. It is translated as CASSSEQGNTEAFF.